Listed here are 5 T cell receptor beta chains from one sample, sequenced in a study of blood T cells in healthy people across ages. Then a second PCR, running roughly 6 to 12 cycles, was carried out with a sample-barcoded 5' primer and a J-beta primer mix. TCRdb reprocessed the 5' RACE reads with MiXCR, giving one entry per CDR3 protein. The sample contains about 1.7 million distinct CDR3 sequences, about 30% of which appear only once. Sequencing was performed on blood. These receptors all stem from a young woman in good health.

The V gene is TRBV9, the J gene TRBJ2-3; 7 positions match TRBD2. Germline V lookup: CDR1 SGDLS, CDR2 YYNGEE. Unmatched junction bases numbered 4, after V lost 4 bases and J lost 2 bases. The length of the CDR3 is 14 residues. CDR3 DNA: TGTGCCAGCAGCTCAGCGGGGACCACAGATACGCAGTATTTT. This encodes CASSSAGTTDTQYF. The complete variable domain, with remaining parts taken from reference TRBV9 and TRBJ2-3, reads DSGVTQTPKHLITATGQRVTLRCSPRSGDLSVYWYQQSLDQGLQFLIQYYNGEERAKGNILERFSAQQFPDLHSELNLSSLELGDSALYFCASSSAGTTDTQYFGPGTRLTVL.

CDR3 DNA sequence: TGCGCCAGCAGCTCCAAGGACCTAGCGATTCAATCCTACAATGAGCAGTTCTTC. Translation: CASSSKDLAIQSYNEQFF. The rearrangement links TRBV5-1 to TRBJ2-1; D possibly corresponds to TRBD2 (6 bases). The CDR3 extends over 18 amino acids. V lost 3 bases to trimming and J lost 1 base, with 20 bases between them. Germline CDR1 reads SGHRS; CDR2 reads YFSETQ. The full variable domain, completed using reference TRBV5-1 and TRBJ2-1, is KAGVTQTPRYLIKTRGQQVTLSCSPISGHRSVSWYQQTPGQGLQFLFEYFSETQRNKGNFPGRFSGRQFSNSRSEMNVSTLELGDSALYLCASSSKDLAIQSYNEQFFGPGTRLTVL.

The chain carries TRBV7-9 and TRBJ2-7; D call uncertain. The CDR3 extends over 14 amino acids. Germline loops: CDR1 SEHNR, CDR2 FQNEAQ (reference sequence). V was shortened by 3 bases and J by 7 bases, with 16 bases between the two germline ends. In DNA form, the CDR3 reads TGTGCCAGCAGCTTGCAGGCGAGTCCTACGGAGCAGTACTTC. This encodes CASSLQASPTEQYF.

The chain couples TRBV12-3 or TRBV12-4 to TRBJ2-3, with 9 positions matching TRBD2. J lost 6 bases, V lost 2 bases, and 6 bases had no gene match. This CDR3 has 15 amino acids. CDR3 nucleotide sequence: TGTGCCAGCAGTTTAAGAACTAGCGGGTCCGATACGCAGTATTTT. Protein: CASSLRTSGSDTQYF.

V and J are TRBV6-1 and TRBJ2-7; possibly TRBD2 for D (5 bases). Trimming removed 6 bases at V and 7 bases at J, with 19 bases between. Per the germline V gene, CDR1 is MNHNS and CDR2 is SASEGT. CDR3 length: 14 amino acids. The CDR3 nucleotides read TGTGCCAGCAGCCGGCGGGCTGACCCTACGGAGCAGTACTTC. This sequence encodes CASSRRADPTEQYF.